This TCR beta chain was sequenced during a study of yellow fever vaccine responses in identical twins. Study-level points and caveats: Reportedly, twins' vaccine T cell responses looked partly convergent and partly personalized.

Losses at the gene ends were 5 bases for V and 4 bases for J; bases not matched to a gene: 5. The CDR3 is 14 amino acids. From the RT-PCR reads, TCRdb called clonotypes with MiXCR, one entry per CDR3 protein. The sample contains some 5,000 distinct CDR3 sequences, 65% to 85% of which appear only once. On this clonotype: Its antigen is undetermined.

The source material was T cells from blood (PBMCs), unsorted or a sorted subset (not recorded which), sampled before or after yellow fever vaccination (not recorded which). V gene TRBV12-3 or TRBV12-4 combines with J gene TRBJ2-1; 7 positions agree with TRBD1. The sequence was collected from a woman aged 18-29 years who received the yellow fever vaccine. The CDR3 nucleotides are TGTGCCAGCAGTCCCGGGACAGAGTACAATGAGCAGTTCTTC. Amino acid sequence: CASSPGTEYNEQFF.